This T cell receptor (beta chain) comes out of a study of blood T cell repertoires in COVID-19. Study overall: The origin of the acute and convalescent COVID-19 samples was the United States, Italy and Spain. In each case, the material was cDNA or gDNA derived from T cells, B-cell-depleted T cells, or PBMCs.

Recruits, aged roughly 18 to 90 years, lived in under 25 US areas. Trimming cost V 5 bases and J 13 bases; bases outside gene matches: 13. This CDR3 comprises 14 residues. Germline CDR1 and CDR2: SGHAT and FQNNGV. Clones were sequenced by immunoSEQ multiplex PCR, and TCRdb holds only the in-frame ones, with some missing. Altogether around 300,000 clones are present, more than 75% being singletons, with the ten largest covering around 2%. The sequencing sample was made of PBMCs or T cells enriched from blood (not recorded which). The sequence came from a woman aged 60-75 years in a cohort exposed to, infected with or recovered from COVID-19 (not recorded which). The genes are TRBV11-2 and TRBJ2-1; the match to TRBD1 covers 8 bases. The CDR3 sequence is CASSPSGTGPYQFF. In DNA, the CDR3 is TGTGCCAGCAGCCCCTCGGGGACAGGCCCCTACCAGTTCTTC.